This TCR beta chain was sequenced during a study of T-cell memory formation after mild COVID-19. The overall study: The TCR clusters were mostly specific to one donor. Overall study results and limits: The study detected some responding clones in pre-infection memory, suggesting cross-reactive memory joined. Contracting clones from day 15 to 85 showed balanced CD4/CD8; later expanders favored CD4+.

This clonotype came up a few times. Its target is not known. Employing constant-segment primers, 5'RACE generated TCR alpha and TCR beta cDNA libraries bearing sample barcodes and UMIs. Each CDR3 protein gets one entry after TCRdb re-called the 5' RACE reads with MiXCR. The sample yields about 290,000 distinct CDR3 sequences, over 15% seen once. The CDR3 runs to 16 residues. This clonotype was sampled from a man between 18 and 35 years old who had mild COVID-19 (a few samples of this study predate the infection). Cell type and time point are not known. The sequenced sample consisted of PBMCs or a T cell subset sorted from them (not recorded which). The gene calls are TRBV3-2 and TRBJ1-3. TRBV3-2 is tagged as a pseudogene. The CDR3 DNA sequence: TGTGCCAGCAGCCAAGATCCCGCTAGAAGTGGAAACACCATATATTTT. As protein: CASSQDPARSGNTIYF.